The table lists the clone carrying this T cell receptor (beta chain) with a few counts. What was sequenced were expressed TCRB transcripts, since all of the isolated RNA had been reverse transcribed. Profiling relied on immunoSEQ multiplex PCR, and the TCRdb table lists in-frame clones only, not all of them. The sample has 900,000 or so clones; 17% are singletons. This entry belongs to a study of beta chain features in type 1 diabetes. Whole-study context: Healthy donors, compared against patients, showed similar age, gender and cell yields.

The CDR3 totals 15 residues. Germline values: CDR1 LNHNV, CDR2 YYDKDF (reference sequence). After removal of 5 bases from V and 4 bases from J, the junction contained 11 bases not matched to a gene. Sequenced input: naive CD4+ T cells from blood. This sequence originates from a woman younger than 35 in good health. The rearrangement uses TRBV15 and TRBJ2-7; 7 bases map to TRBD2. In DNA, the CDR3 is TGTGCCACCAGCGTCGGGACTATGGCTTCGTACGAGCAGTACTTC. This encodes CATSVGTMASYEQYF.